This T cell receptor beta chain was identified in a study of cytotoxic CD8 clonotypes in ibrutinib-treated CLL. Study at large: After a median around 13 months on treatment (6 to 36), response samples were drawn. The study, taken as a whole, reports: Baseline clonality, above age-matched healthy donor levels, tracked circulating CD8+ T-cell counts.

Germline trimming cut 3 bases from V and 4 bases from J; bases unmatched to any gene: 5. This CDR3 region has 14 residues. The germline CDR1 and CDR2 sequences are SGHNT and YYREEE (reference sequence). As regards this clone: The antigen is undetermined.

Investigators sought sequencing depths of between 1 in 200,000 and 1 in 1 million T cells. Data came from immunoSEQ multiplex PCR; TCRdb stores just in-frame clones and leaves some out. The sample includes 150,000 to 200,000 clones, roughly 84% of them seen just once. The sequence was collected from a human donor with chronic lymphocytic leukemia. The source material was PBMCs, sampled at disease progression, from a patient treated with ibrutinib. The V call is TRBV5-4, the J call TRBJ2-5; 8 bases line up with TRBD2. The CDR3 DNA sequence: TGTGCCAGCAGCTCCGGGGGGGGAGGAGAGACCCAGTACTTC. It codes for CASSSGGGGETQYF. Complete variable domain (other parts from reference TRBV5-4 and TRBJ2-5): ETGVTQSPTHLIKTRGQQVTLRCSSQSGHNTVSWYQQALGQGPQFIFQYYREEENGRGNFPPRFSGLQFPNYSSELNVNALELDDSALYLCASSSGGGGETQYFGPGTRLLVL.